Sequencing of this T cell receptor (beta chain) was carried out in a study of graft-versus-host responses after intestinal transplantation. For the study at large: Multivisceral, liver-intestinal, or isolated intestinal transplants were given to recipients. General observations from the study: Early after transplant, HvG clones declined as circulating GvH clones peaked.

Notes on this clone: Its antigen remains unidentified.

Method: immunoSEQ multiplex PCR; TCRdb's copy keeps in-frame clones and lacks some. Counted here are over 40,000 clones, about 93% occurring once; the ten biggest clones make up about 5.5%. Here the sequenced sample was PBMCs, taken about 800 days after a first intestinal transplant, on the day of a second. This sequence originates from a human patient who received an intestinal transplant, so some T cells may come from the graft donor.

The DNA for the CDR3 is TGTGCCAGCGCTGGGCCCAGACAGGGCGATAACTATGGCTACACCTTC. Translation gives CASAGPRQGDNYGYTF. The V gene is TRBV7-9, the J gene TRBJ1-2, with 7 bases fitting TRBD1. With 8 bases clipped from V and 1 base from J, the junction kept 13 bases outside the gene matches. This CDR3 region has 16 residues. Looked up from germline, CDR1 is SEHNR and CDR2 is FQNEAQ (reference sequence).